Listed below are T cell receptor beta chains from one sample, sequenced in a study of T-cell reconstitution after alpha-beta-depleted transplantation in children. TCRdb re-analysed the PCR reads in MiXCR, keeping a single row per CDR3 protein. Of about a million distinct CDR3 sequences listed, roughly 29% were seen once; the top ten hold 25% to 35%. The input for sequencing was PBMCs, mostly from graft donor cells, taken 360 days after TCRalphabeta/CD19-depleted stem cell transplant. These receptors were collected from a boy under two years old who had a stem cell transplant for SCID, so the T cells may come from the graft donor. The CDR3 runs from the conserved cysteine through the conserved F or W. D genes are given only for firm matches. Size is omitted from some rows. Given values are once, few, many or a class for expanded clones.

d_gene	abundance	v_gene	j_gene	CDR3aa	CDR3nt
TRBD2	few	TRBV7-3	TRBJ2-2	CASSTKGLAGATGELFF	TGTGCCAGCAGCACCAAGGGACTAGCGGGGGCCACCGGGGAGCTGTTTTTT
.	once	TRBV4-3	TRBJ2-1	CASSPRSTSYNEQFF	TGCGCCAGCAGCCCCCGGTCTACCTCCTACAATGAGCAGTTCTTC
.	.	TRBV11-2	TRBJ1-1	CASSLDRGRVAFF	TGTGCCAGCAGCTTAGATCGTGGCAGGGTGGCTTTCTTT
.	.	TRBV5-5	TRBJ1-6	CASSQQGFYNSPLHF	TGTGCCAGCAGTCAACAGGGATTCTATAATTCACCCCTCCACTTT
.	.	TRBV4-3	TRBJ2-5	CASSQGRGEVETQYF	TGCGCCAGCAGCCAAGGGAGAGGGGAGGTAGAGACCCAGTACTTC
.	few	TRBV9	TRBJ2-7	CASSGAIPRGPQYF	TGTGCCAGCAGCGGGGCCATACCAAGAGGACCCCAGTACTTC
.	.	TRBV12-3/TRBV12-4	TRBJ1-5	CASSLSLGSNQPQHF	TGTGCCAGCAGTTTGTCTCTAGGCAGCAATCAGCCCCAGCATTTT
.	.	TRBV5-5	TRBJ2-1	CASSSARGEFYNEQFF	TGTGCCAGCAGCTCAGCGAGGGGGGAATTCTACAATGAGCAGTTCTTC
.	few	TRBV29-1	TRBJ1-1	CSVGEDSLNTEAFF	TGCAGCGTGGGGGAAGACAGCTTGAACACTGAAGCTTTCTTT
.	.	TRBV28	TRBJ2-1	CASAGFPYNEQFF	TGTGCCAGCGCCGGCTTCCCCTACAATGAGCAGTTCTTC